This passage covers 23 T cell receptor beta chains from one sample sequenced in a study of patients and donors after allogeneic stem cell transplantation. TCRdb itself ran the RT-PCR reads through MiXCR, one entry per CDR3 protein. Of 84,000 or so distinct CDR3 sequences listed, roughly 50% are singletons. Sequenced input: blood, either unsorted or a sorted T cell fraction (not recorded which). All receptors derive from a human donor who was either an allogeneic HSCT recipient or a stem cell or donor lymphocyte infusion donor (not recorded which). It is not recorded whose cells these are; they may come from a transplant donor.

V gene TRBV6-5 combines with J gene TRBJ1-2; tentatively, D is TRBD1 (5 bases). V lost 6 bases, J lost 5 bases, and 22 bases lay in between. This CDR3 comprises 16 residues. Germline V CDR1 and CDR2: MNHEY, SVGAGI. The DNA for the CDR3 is TGTGCCAGCAGCCCCCAGGCGGGGCTGGGGAGGTATGGCTACACCTTC. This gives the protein CASSPQAGLGRYGYTF.

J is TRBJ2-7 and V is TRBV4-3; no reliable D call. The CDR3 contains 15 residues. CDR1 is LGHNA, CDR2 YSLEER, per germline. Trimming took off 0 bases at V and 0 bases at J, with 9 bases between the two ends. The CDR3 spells CASSQDFKLSYEQYF. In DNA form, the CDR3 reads TGCGCCAGCAGCCAAGATTTCAAACTCTCCTACGAGCAGTACTTC.

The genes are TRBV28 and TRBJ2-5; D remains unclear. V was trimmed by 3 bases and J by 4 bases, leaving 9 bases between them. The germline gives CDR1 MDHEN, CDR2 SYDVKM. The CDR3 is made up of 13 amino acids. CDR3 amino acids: CASSFPPGETQYF. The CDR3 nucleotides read TGTGCCAGCAGTTTTCCTCCGGGAGAGACCCAGTACTTC.

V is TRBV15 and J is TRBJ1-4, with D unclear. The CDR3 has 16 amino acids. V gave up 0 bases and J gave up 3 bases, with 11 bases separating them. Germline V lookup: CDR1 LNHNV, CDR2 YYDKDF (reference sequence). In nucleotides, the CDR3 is TGTGCCACCAGCAGAGATTCCCGGGCTGCTAATGAAAAACTGTTTTTT. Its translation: CATSRDSRAANEKLFF.

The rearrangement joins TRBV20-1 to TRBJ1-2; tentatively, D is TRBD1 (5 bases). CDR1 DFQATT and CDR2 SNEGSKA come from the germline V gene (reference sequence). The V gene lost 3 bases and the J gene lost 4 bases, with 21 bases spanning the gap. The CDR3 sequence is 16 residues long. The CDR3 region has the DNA TGCAGTGCTAGTCCTCTTACCACGGGACGGATCTATGGCTACACCTTC. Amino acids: CSASPLTTGRIYGYTF.

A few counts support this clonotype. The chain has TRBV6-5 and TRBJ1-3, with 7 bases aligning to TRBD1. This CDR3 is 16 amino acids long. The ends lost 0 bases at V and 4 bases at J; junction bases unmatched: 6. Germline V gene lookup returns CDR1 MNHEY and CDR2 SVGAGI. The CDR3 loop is CASSYSGTAAGNTIYF. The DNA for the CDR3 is TGTGCCAGCAGTTACTCCGGGACAGCTGCGGGAAACACCATATATTTT.

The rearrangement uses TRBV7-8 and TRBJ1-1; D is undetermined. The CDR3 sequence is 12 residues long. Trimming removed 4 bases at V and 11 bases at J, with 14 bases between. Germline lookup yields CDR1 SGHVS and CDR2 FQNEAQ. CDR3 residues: CASSSSSLGAFF. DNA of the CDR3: TGTGCCAGCAGCTCATCATCCTTAGGGGCTTTCTTT.

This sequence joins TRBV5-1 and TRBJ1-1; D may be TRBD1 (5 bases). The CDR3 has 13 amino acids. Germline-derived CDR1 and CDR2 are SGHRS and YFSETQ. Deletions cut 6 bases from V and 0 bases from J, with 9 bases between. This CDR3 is CASTMDMNTEAFF. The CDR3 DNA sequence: TGCGCCAGCACTATGGACATGAACACTGAAGCTTTCTTT.

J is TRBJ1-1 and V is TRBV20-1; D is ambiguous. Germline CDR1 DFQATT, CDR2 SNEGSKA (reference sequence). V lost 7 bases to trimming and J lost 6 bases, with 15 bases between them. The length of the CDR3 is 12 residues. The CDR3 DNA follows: TGCAGTGTAAGATCCTACCTTTCTGAAGCTTTCTTT. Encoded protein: CSVRSYLSEAFF.

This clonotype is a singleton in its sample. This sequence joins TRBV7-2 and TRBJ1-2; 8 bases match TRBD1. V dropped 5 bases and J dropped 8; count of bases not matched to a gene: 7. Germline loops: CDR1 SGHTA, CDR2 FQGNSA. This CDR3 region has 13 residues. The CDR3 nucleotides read TGTGCCAGCAGCACCCCACAGGGGGAAGGCTACACCTTC. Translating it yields CASSTPQGEGYTF.

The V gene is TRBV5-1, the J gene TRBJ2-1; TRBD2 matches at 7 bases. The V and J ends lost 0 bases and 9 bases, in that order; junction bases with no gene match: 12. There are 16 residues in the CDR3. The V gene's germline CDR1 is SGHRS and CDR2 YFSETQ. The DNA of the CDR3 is TGCGCCAGCAGCTTGGGAAGCGGCGCGGGAGCCGGTGAGCAGTTCTTC. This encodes CASSLGSGAGAGEQFF.

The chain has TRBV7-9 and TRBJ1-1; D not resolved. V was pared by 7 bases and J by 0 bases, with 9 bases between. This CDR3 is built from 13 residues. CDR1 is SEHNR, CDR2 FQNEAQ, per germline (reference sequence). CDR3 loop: CASTPQVNTEAFF. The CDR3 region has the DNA TGTGCCAGCACCCCACAAGTGAACACTGAAGCTTTCTTT.

The CDR3 nucleotides are TGTGCCAGCAGTTCTCCAGACTATGCTAGTAGCAATGAGCAGTTCTTC. This codes for CASSSPDYASSNEQFF. The chain links TRBV27 to TRBJ2-1, with D possibly matching TRBD2 (5 bases). The CDR3 is made up of 16 amino acids. V gave up 4 bases and J gave up 6 bases, with 19 bases separating them. Germline CDR1 and CDR2: MNHEY and SMNVEV (reference sequence).

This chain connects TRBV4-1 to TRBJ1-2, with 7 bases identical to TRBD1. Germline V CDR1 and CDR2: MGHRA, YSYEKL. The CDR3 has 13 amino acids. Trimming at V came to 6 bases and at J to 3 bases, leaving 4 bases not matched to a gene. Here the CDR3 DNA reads TGCGCCAGCAGTCCTCAGGGGGACTATGGCTACACCTTC. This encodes CASSPQGDYGYTF.

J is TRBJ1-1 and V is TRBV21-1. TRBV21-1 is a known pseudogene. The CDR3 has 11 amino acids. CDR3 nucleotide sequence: TGTGCCAGCAGCAAAATCCGAGCCGCTTTCTTT. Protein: CASSKIRAAFF.

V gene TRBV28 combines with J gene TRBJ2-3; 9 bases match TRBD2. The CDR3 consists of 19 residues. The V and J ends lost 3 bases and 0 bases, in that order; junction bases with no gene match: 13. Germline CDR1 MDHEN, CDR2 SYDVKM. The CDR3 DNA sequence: TGTGCCAGCAGTTTTCAGGTAGCGGGAGAAGGGACTAGCACAGATACGCAGTATTTT. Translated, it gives CASSFQVAGEGTSTDTQYF.

In DNA, the CDR3 is TGTGCCAGCAATCACTCGAGGGATGAAAAACTGTTTTTT. Protein: CASNHSRDEKLFF. This chain connects TRBV6-2 or TRBV6-3 to TRBJ1-4; D gene ambiguous. The CDR3 has 13 amino acids. The germline V gene has CDR1 MNHEY and CDR2 SVGEGT. Trimming took off 7 bases at V and 6 bases at J, with 12 bases between the two ends.

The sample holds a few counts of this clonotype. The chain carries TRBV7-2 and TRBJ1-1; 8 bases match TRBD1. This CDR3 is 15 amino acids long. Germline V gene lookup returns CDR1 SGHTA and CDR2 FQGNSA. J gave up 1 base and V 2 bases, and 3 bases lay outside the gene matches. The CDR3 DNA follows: TGTGCCAGCAGCTTACTAGGACAGGGGAACACTGAAGCTTTCTTT. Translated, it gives CASSLLGQGNTEAFF.

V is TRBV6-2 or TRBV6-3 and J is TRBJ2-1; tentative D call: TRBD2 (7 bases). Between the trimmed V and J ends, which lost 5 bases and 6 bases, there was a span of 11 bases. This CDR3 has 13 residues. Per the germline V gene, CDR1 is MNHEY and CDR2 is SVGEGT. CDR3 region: CASSTRGANEQFF. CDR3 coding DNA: TGTGCCAGCAGTACCCGGGGGGCCAATGAGCAGTTCTTC.

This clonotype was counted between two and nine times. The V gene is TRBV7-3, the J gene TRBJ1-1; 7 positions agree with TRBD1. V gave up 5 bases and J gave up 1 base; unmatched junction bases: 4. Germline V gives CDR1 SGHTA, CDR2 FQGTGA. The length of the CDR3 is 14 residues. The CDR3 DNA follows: TGTGCCAGCAGCCCCGGACAGGCGAACACTGAAGCTTTCTTT. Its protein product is CASSPGQANTEAFF.

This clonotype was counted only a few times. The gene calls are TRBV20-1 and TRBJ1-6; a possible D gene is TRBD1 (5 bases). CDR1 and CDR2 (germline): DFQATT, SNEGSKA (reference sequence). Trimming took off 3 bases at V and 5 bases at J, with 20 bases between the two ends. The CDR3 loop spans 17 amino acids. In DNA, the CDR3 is TGCAGTGCTAGGAGTTCCAGCCAAGACAGTCATAATTCACCCCTCCACTTT. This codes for CSARSSSQDSHNSPLHF.

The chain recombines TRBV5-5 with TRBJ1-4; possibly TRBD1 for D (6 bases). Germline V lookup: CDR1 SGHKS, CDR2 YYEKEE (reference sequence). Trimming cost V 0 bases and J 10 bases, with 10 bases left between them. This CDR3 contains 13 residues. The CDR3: CASSLEGGGKLFF. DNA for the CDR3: TGTGCCAGCAGCTTGGAGGGGGGCGGAAAACTGTTTTTT. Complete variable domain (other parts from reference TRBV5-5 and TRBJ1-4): DAGVTQSPTHLIKTRGQQVTLRCSPISGHKSVSWYQQVLGQGPQFIFQYYEKEERGRGNFPDRFSARQFPNYSSELNVNALLLGDSALYLCASSLEGGGKLFFGSGTQLSVL.

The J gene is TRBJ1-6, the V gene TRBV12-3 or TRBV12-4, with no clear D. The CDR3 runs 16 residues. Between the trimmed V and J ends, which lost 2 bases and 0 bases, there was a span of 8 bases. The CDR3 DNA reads TGTGCCAGCAGTTTATCGCTGGGCTCCTATAATTCACCCCTCCACTTT. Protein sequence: CASSLSLGSYNSPLHF.